This TCR beta chain was sequenced during a study of read filtering for tumor transcriptome and immune sequencing. Turning to the study itself: After DNase treatment, RNA was made into whole-transcriptome libraries. TCR-mapped reads were about 3.5 to 10.27 million with IR-seq versus about 85 to 1273 with RNA-seq.

This clonotype was counted many times. Its specificity is not known. Whole-study findings and limits: IR-seq and RNA-seq agreed better without single-read clonotypes.

This library used roughly 0.4 ug RNA and molecular barcoded adaptors spanning alpha/delta and beta/gamma chains. Each CDR3 protein gets one entry after TCRdb re-called the reads with MiXCR. This table holds about 47,000 distinct CDR3 sequences, 10% to 15% found once. Trimming took 6 bases from V and 1 from J, leaving 12 bases between them. The germline V gene has CDR1 ENHRY and CDR2 SYGVKD. The CDR3 is 15 residues long. The receptor was isolated from a donor aged 40 or older with multiple myeloma. The sample taken for sequencing was a population of CD138-negative cells sorted from bone marrow. The chain joins TRBV10-3 to TRBJ2-2, with a weak D call TRBD2 (6 bases). The CDR3 bases are TGTGCCATCAGGGTAGCGGATATGAACACCGGGGAGCTGTTTTTT. It is translated as CAIRVADMNTGELFF.